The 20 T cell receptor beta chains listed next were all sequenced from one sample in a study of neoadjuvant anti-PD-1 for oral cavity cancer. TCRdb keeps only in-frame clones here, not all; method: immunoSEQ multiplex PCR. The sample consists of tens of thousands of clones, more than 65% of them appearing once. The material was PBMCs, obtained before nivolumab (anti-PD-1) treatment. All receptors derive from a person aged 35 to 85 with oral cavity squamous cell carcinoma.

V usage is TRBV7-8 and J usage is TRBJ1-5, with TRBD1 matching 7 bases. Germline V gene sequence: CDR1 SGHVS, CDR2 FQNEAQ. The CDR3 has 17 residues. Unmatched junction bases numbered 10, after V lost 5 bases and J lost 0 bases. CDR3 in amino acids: CASSLITGVDSNQPQHF. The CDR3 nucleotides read TGTGCCAGCAGCCTCATAACAGGGGTAGATAGCAATCAGCCCCAGCATTTT.

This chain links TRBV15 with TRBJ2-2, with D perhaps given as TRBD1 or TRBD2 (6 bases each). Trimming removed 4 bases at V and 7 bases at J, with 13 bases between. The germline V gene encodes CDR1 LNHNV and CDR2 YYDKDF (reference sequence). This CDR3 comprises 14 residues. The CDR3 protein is CATSMGGDGGELFF. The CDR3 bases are TGTGCCACCAGCATGGGGGGCGACGGCGGGGAGCTGTTTTTT.

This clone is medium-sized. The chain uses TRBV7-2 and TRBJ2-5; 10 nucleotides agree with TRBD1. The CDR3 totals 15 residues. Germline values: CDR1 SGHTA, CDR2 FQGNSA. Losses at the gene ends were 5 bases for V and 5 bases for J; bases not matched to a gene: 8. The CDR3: CASSPPGTGAETQYF. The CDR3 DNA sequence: TGTGCCAGCAGCCCACCCGGGACAGGGGCTGAGACCCAGTACTTC.

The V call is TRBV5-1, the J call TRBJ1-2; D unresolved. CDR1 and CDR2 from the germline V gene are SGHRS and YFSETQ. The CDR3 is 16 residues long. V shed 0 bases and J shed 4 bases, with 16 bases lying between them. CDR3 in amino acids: CASSLGEGRSGYGYTF. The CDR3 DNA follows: TGCGCCAGCAGCTTGGGGGAAGGACGATCGGGCTATGGCTACACCTTC.

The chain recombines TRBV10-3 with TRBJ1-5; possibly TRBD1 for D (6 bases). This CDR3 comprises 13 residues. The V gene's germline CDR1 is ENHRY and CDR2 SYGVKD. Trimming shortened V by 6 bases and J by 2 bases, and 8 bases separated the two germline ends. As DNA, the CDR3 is TGTGCCATCAGACAGGGCCGCAATCAGCCCCAGCATTTT. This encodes CAIRQGRNQPQHF.

The CDR3 spells CSVTTWNNEQFF. The CDR3 DNA reads as TGCAGCGTTACAACTTGGAACAATGAGCAGTTCTTC. The chain links TRBV29-1 to TRBJ2-1, with D hard to call. V was cut by 5 bases and J by 5 bases, with 10 bases left in between. CDR1 SQVTM and CDR2 ANQGSEA come from the germline V gene. The CDR3 sequence is 12 residues long.

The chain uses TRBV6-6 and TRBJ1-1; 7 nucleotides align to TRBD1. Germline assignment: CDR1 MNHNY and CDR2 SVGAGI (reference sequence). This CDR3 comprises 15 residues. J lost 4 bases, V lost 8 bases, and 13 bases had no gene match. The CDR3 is CASLLVGQATTEAFF. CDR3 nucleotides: TGTGCCAGCCTTCTAGTAGGACAGGCGACCACTGAAGCTTTCTTT.

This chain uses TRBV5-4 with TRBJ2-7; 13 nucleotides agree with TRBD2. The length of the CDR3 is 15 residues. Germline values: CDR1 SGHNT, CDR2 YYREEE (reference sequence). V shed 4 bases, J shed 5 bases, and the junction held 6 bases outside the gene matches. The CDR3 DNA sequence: TGTGCCAGCAGCACTAGCGGGAGGGCCGTGAACGAGCAGTACTTC. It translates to CASSTSGRAVNEQYF. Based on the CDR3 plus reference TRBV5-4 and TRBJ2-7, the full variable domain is ETGVTQSPTHLIKTRGQQVTLRCSSQSGHNTVSWYQQALGQGPQFIFQYYREEENGRGNFPPRFSGLQFPNYSSELNVNALELDDSALYLCASSTSGRAVNEQYFGPGTRLTVT.

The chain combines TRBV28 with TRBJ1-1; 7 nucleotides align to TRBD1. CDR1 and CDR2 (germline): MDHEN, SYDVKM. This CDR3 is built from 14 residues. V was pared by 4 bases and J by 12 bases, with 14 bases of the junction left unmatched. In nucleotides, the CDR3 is TGTGCCAGCAGTTCCAATGGGCGACAGGGTGGAACTTTCTTT. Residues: CASSSNGRQGGTFF.

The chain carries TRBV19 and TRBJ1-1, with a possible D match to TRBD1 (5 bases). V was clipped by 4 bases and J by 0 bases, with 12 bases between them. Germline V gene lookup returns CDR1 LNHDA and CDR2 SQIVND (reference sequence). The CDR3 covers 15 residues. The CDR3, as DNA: TGTGCCAGTAGTACCGACAGCCCCATGAACACTGAAGCTTTCTTT. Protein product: CASSTDSPMNTEAFF.

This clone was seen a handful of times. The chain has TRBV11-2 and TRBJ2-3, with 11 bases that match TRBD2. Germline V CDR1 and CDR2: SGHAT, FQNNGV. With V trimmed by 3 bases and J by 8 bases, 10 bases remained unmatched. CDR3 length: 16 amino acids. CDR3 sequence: CASSFPTSGASGTQYF. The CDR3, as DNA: TGTGCCAGCAGCTTCCCGACTAGCGGGGCCTCGGGTACGCAGTATTTT.

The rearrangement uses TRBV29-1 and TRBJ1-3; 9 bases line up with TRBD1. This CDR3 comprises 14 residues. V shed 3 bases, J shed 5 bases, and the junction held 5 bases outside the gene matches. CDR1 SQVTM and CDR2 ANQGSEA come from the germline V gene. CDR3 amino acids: CSVEGDRERNTIYF. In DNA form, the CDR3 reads TGCAGCGTTGAGGGGGACAGGGAACGAAACACCATATATTTT.

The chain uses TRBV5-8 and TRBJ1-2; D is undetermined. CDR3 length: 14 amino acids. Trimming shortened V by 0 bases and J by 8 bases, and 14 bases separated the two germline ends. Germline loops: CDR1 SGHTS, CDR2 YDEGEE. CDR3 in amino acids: CASSLEVVLGGYTF. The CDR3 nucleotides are TGTGCCAGCAGCTTGGAAGTGGTATTGGGAGGCTACACCTTC.

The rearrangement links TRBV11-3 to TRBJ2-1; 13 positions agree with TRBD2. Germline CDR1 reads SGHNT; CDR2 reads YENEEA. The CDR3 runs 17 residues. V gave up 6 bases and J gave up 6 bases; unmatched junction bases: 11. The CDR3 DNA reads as TGTGCCAGCAGTCCAAATCACGGACTAGCGGGGGCCAATGAGCAGTTCTTC. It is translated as CASSPNHGLAGANEQFF. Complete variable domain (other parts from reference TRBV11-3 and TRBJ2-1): EAGVVQSPRYKIIEKKQPVAFWCNPISGHNTLYWYLQNLGQGPELLIRYENEEAVDDSQLPKDRFSAERLKGVDSTLKIQPAELGDSAVYLCASSPNHGLAGANEQFFGPGTRLTVL.

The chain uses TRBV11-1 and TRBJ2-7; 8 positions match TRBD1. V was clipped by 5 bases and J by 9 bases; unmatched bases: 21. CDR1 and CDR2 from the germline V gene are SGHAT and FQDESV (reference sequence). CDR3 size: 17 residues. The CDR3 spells CASSLTTPGTGNDVQYF. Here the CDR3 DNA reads TGTGCCAGCAGCCTCACTACTCCCGGGACAGGCAATGACGTGCAGTACTTC.

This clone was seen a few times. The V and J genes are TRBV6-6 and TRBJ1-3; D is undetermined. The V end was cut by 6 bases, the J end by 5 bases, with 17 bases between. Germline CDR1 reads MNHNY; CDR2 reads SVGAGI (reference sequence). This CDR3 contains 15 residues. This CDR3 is CASSPEAPARNTIYF. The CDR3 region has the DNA TGTGCCAGCAGCCCCGAAGCCCCTGCCCGAAACACCATATATTTT.

CDR3 DNA: TGTGCCAGCAGTCCATTAGCGGGGCCCAAGTACAATGAGCAGTTCTTC. This sequence encodes CASSPLAGPKYNEQFF. The V call is TRBV27, the J call TRBJ2-1; 8 bases fit TRBD2. Germline assignment: CDR1 MNHEY and CDR2 SMNVEV (reference sequence). CDR3 length: 16 residues. The junction had 10 bases not matched to a gene; V was cut back by 5 bases and J by 4 bases.

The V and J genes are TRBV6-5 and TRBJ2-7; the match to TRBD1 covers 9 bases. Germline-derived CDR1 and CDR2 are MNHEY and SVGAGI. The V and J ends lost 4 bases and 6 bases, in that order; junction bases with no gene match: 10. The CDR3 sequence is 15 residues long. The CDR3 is CASSSTTGGRGEQYF. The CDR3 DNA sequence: TGTGCCAGCAGTTCCACGACAGGGGGGAGAGGCGAGCAGTACTTC.

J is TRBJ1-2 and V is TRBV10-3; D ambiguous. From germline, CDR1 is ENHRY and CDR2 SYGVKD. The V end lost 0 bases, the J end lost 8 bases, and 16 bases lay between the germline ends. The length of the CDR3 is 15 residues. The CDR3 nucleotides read TGTGCCATCAGTGAGTCGGCCGGGGAGGAAGGAGGCTACACCTTC. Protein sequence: CAISESAGEEGGYTF.

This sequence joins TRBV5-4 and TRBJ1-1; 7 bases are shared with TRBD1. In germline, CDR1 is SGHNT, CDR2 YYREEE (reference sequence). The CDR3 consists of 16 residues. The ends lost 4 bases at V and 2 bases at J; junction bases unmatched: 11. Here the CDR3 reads CASSRGTAGGNTEAFF. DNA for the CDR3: TGTGCCAGCAGCAGGGGGACAGCGGGGGGAAACACTGAAGCTTTCTTT. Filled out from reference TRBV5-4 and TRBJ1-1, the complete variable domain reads ETGVTQSPTHLIKTRGQQVTLRCSSQSGHNTVSWYQQALGQGPQFIFQYYREEENGRGNFPPRFSGLQFPNYSSELNVNALELDDSALYLCASSRGTAGGNTEAFFGQGTRLTVV.